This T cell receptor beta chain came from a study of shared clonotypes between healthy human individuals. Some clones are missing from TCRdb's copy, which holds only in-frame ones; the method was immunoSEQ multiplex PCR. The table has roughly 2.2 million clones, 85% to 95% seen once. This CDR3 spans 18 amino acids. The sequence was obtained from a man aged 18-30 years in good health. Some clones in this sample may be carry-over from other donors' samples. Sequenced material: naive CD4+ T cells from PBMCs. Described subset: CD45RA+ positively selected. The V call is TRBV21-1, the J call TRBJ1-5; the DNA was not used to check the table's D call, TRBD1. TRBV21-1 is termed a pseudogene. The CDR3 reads CASSKLSLTSASNQPQHF. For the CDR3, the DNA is TGTGCCAGCAGCAAATTGTCGTTGACATCGGCTAGCAATCAGCCCCAGCATTTT.